This TCR beta chain was sequenced during a study of tumor-infiltrating lymphocytes in primary liver carcinoma. Study at large: Sample yields of productive TCRbeta reads, ranging from roughly 3.5 to 7.13 million, were similar across tissue types. Findings of the study overall: About 7-25% of top clones, no more, were shared by all five regions.

Of note for this clonotype: Antigen unknown.

The investigators made TCR beta cDNA from roughly 0.55 ug total RNA, using a constant-region primer. Modified slightly, ARM-PCR produced TCR beta libraries over three nested multiplex PCR rounds. TRBV1-TRBV30 forward primers and a C-beta reverse primer were used in the first two PCR rounds, which each ran for about 10 cycles. TCRdb passed the multiplex PCR reads through MiXCR, listing each CDR3 protein once. The sample has about 99,000 distinct CDR3 sequences; approximately 71% are singletons. V gave up 0 bases and J gave up 7 bases, with 13 bases separating them. The germline gives CDR1 MGHRA, CDR2 YSYEKL. This CDR3 contains 15 residues. The source material, about 19-30 mg of unsorted bulk tissue, was used to co-extract RNA and DNA. Resection treated the patients' primary liver carcinoma. Each sampled tumor had five separate regions taken from it.

The V and J genes are TRBV4-1 and TRBJ1-5; D is unresolved. Specimen: liver tumor tissue from sampling region 5. Sample subset: tumor region T5, tumor centre. The clonotype originates from a woman between 55 and 75 years old with primary liver carcinoma and hepatitis B virus infection. CDR3 protein: CASSQDLVRVQPQHF. The CDR3 DNA reads TGCGCCAGCAGCCAAGATTTGGTAAGGGTCCAGCCCCAGCATTTT.